Shown below are 14 T cell receptor beta chains from a single sample sequenced in a study of T-cell reconstitution after alpha-beta-depleted transplantation in children. Unique molecular identifiers tagged the TCRbeta library. TCRdb processed the PCR reads anew with MiXCR; each CDR3 protein has one entry. The table includes about 92,000 distinct CDR3 sequences, 9.5% to 15% detected once. The sequences come from PBMCs from the stem cell graft donor, collected from the stem cell graft. The receptors shown here come from a human donor who donated a stem cell graft to a child with inherited bone marrow failure.

The genes are TRBV29-1 and TRBJ1-2; 12 nucleotides line up with TRBD1. With V trimmed by 6 bases and J by 8 bases, 16 bases remained unmatched. CDR1 is SQVTM, CDR2 ANQGSEA, per germline. The CDR3 loop spans 16 amino acids. In DNA, the CDR3 is TGCAGCGTCGGCGGGATTCCGGGACAGGGGGCGCGAGGCTACACCTTC. This encodes CSVGGIPGQGARGYTF.

The V gene is TRBV6-1, the J gene TRBJ2-3; TRBD2 matches 12 bases. Per germline, CDR1 MNHNS and CDR2 SASEGT. The V segment lost 6 bases and the J segment 7 bases; nucleotides outside the gene matches: 8. This CDR3 comprises 15 residues. The CDR3 is CASRDKLAGGHTQYF. The CDR3 bases are TGTGCCAGCAGGGACAAACTAGCGGGGGGTCATACGCAGTATTTT.

The V call is TRBV3-1, the J call TRBJ2-7, with a tentative D call TRBD2 (6 bases). The CDR3 is 15 residues long. CDR1 is LGHDT, CDR2 YNNKEL, per germline (reference sequence). Trimming removed 1 base from V and 2 bases from J, with 12 bases in between. The CDR3 spells CASSQGGRSPYEQYF. The CDR3 bases are TGTGCCAGCAGCCAAGGGGGGAGGTCTCCCTACGAGCAGTACTTC.

This clonotype was counted ten times or more. The chain has TRBV15 and TRBJ2-1, with TRBD2 matching over 7 bases. Unmatched junction bases numbered 10, after V lost 8 bases and J lost 3 bases. This CDR3 comprises 15 residues. The germline CDR1 and CDR2 sequences are LNHNV and YYDKDF (reference sequence). CDR3 sequence: CATVLSGDDYNEQFF. The CDR3 nucleotides read TGTGCCACCGTGCTAAGCGGGGATGACTACAATGAGCAGTTCTTC.

This clonotype was observed many times. This chain links TRBV15 with TRBJ2-2; no definite D call. V lost 5 bases to trimming and J lost 9 bases, with 16 bases between them. Germline V gene data show CDR1 as LNHNV and CDR2 as YYDKDF (reference sequence). There are 14 residues in the CDR3. This CDR3 is CATSGSTFSWELFF. The CDR3 bases are TGTGCCACCAGCGGATCGACTTTTTCCTGGGAGCTGTTTTTT.

This clonotype has at least ten counts. This chain joins TRBV11-1 and TRBJ2-1, with 8 positions matching TRBD1. V was pared by 6 bases and J by 8 bases, with 15 bases of the junction left unmatched. CDR3 length: 16 residues. Germline CDR1 is SGHAT and CDR2 is FQDESV (reference sequence). CDR3 protein: CASRQGRQGAWDEQFF. In nucleotides, the CDR3 is TGTGCCAGCAGACAAGGGCGCCAGGGGGCTTGGGATGAGCAGTTCTTC. Filled out from reference TRBV11-1 and TRBJ2-1, the complete variable domain reads EAEVAQSPRYKITEKSQAVAFWCDPISGHATLYWYRQILGQGPELLVQFQDESVVDDSQLPKDRFSAERLKGVDSTLKIQPAELGDSAMYLCASRQGRQGAWDEQFFGPGTRLTVL.

Many counts were recorded for this clonotype. The rearrangement links TRBV6-5 to TRBJ2-2, with 7 bases fitting TRBD1. The germline gives CDR1 MNHEY, CDR2 SVGAGI. The CDR3 has 14 amino acids. V was pared by 2 bases and J by 5 bases, with 2 bases of the junction left unmatched. The CDR3: CASSYTRGTGELFF. CDR3 DNA sequence: TGTGCCAGCAGTTACACCAGGGGGACCGGGGAGCTGTTTTTT.

This clonotype has at least ten counts. The CDR3 here is CASSLGVGRGETQYF. CDR3 sequence (DNA): TGTGCCAGCAGCTTGGGCGTGGGGCGCGGGGAGACCCAGTACTTC. The genes are TRBV5-6 and TRBJ2-5, with D possibly being TRBD1 or TRBD2 (5 bases each). CDR1 and CDR2 from the germline V gene are SGHDT and YYEEEE. The V and J ends lost 0 bases and 5 bases respectively, with 14 bases between them. This CDR3 region has 15 residues. Looking up the rest from reference TRBV5-6 and TRBJ2-5 gives the full variable domain: DAGVTQSPTHLIKTRGQQVTLRCSPKSGHDTVSWYQQALGQGPQFIFQYYEEEERQRGNFPDRFSGHQFPNYSSELNVNALLLGDSALYLCASSLGVGRGETQYFGPGTRLLVL.

This clonotype was picked up many times. The chain links TRBV4-3 to TRBJ2-7; the D gene is possibly TRBD1 (5 bases). This CDR3 is built from 14 residues. Germline V gives CDR1 LGHNA, CDR2 YSLEER. Trimming took off 1 base at V and 7 bases at J, with 14 bases between the two ends. DNA for the CDR3: TGCGCCAGCAGCCAAGGAGGCAGGGTGGGAGAGCAGTACTTC. Amino acid sequence: CASSQGGRVGEQYF.

This clonotype was detected many times. The chain combines TRBV20-1 with TRBJ1-1, with D tentatively TRBD1 (5 bases). V lost 1 base and J 4 bases, leaving 10 bases between the germline ends. The CDR3 totals 13 residues. Germline CDR1 DFQATT, CDR2 SNEGSKA (reference sequence). CDR3: CSARVGHSTEAFF. In nucleotides, the CDR3 is TGCAGTGCTAGAGTCGGACATAGCACTGAAGCTTTCTTT.

Many counts were recorded for this clonotype. The chain joins TRBV5-5 to TRBJ1-3; no clear D gene. V was cut by 1 base and J by 0 bases, with 5 bases left in between. There are 14 residues in the CDR3. The V gene's germline CDR1 is SGHKS and CDR2 YYEKEE (reference sequence). DNA for the CDR3: TGTGCCAGCAGCTTGATAGGCTCTGGAAACACCATATATTTT. Translated, it gives CASSLIGSGNTIYF. The entire variable domain, with the rest obtained from reference TRBV5-5 and TRBJ1-3, is as follows: DAGVTQSPTHLIKTRGQQVTLRCSPISGHKSVSWYQQVLGQGPQFIFQYYEKEERGRGNFPDRFSARQFPNYSSELNVNALLLGDSALYLCASSLIGSGNTIYFGEGSWLTVV.

This clonotype appeared many times. The rearrangement links TRBV5-1 to TRBJ2-7, with TRBD1 matching 9 bases. V dropped 0 bases and J dropped 5; count of bases not matched to a gene: 9. Germline-derived CDR1 and CDR2 are SGHRS and YFSETQ. This CDR3 contains 16 residues. CDR3 loop: CASSLAPGQGSHEQYF. As DNA, the CDR3 is TGCGCCAGCAGCTTGGCGCCGGGACAGGGATCCCACGAGCAGTACTTC. Filled out from reference TRBV5-1 and TRBJ2-7, the complete variable domain reads KAGVTQTPRYLIKTRGQQVTLSCSPISGHRSVSWYQQTPGQGLQFLFEYFSETQRNKGNFPGRFSGRQFSNSRSEMNVSTLELGDSALYLCASSLAPGQGSHEQYFGPGTRLTVT.

This clonotype was counted many times. The chain links TRBV7-2 to TRBJ1-5; D call uncertain. Between the trimmed V and J ends, which lost 4 bases and 0 bases, there was a span of 10 bases. This CDR3 is 15 amino acids long. Germline V CDR1 and CDR2: SGHTA, FQGNSA. The CDR3 sequence: CASSWARFSNQPQHF. The CDR3, as DNA: TGTGCCAGCAGCTGGGCGCGATTTAGCAATCAGCCCCAGCATTTT. The full variable domain, completed using reference TRBV7-2 and TRBJ1-5, is GAGVSQSPSNKVTEKGKDVELRCDPISGHTALYWYRQSLGQGLEFLIYFQGNSAPDKSGLPSDRFSAERTGGSVSTLTIQRTQQEDSAVYLCASSWARFSNQPQHFGDGTRLSIL.

There are many counts of this clonotype. This chain links TRBV7-2 with TRBJ2-6; D call uncertain. CDR1 SGHTA and CDR2 FQGNSA come from the germline V gene. V shed 9 bases and J shed 4 bases, with 13 bases lying between them. The CDR3 length is 14 residues. This CDR3 reads CASGIMFGANVLTF. CDR3 nucleotide sequence: TGTGCCAGTGGTATAATGTTCGGGGCCAACGTCCTGACTTTC.